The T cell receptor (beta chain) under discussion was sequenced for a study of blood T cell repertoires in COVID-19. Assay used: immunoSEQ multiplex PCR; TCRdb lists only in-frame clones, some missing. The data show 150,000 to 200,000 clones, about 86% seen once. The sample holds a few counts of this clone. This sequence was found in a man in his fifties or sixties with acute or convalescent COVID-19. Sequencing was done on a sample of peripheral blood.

The CDR3 DNA reads TGTGCCAGCAGTTTGTACGAGGGACACGGGGAGCTGTTTTTT. This encodes CASSLYEGHGELFF. The chain has TRBV27 and TRBJ2-2; TRBD1 might be the D (6 bases). The CDR3 covers 14 residues. From germline, CDR1 is MNHEY and CDR2 SMNVEV (reference sequence). V lost 3 bases, J lost 7 bases, and 12 bases lay in between.